The 17 T cell receptor beta chains presented below share a single source sample, sequenced in a study of blood T cells in healthy people across ages. It was with a sample-barcoded 5' primer and a J-beta primer mix that a second PCR of roughly 7 to 12 cycles was run. TCRdb itself ran the 5' RACE reads through MiXCR, one entry per CDR3 protein. The table records 550,000 to 650,000 distinct CDR3 sequences, about 30% of them present only once. Sequencing input: blood. The receptor set was obtained from an elderly woman in good health.

This clonotype turned up a few times. This could be a read error, since a much larger clone is one nucleotide away. V and J are TRBV20-1 and TRBJ2-7; TRBD2 matches at 7 bases. The J segment lost 7 bases and the V segment lost 8 bases, leaving 14 bases of the junction unmatched. The CDR3 covers 13 residues. Germline V gene sequence: CDR1 DFQATT, CDR2 SNEGSKA (reference sequence). The CDR3 DNA follows: TGCAGTTCCGTCCCGGGACTAAGAAATGAGCAGTACTTC. Protein product: CSSVPGLRNEQYF.

This clonotype has more than one count but fewer than ten. The chain links TRBV4-3 to TRBJ1-1, with TRBD1 identical over 8 bases. Germline V lookup: CDR1 LGHNA, CDR2 YSLEER. This CDR3 comprises 15 residues. V shed 0 bases, J shed 5 bases, and the junction held 5 bases outside the gene matches. The CDR3 loop is CASSQDGRGRTEAFF. The DNA for the CDR3 is TGCGCCAGCAGCCAAGATGGCAGGGGGCGTACTGAAGCTTTCTTT.

This clonotype was recorded a few times. The chain combines TRBV3-1 with TRBJ2-4; D perhaps matches TRBD2 (6 bases). The J call could be wrong; TRBJ2-5 is a better fit for the DNA end. Germline V gene data show CDR1 as LGHDT and CDR2 as YNNKEL (reference sequence). This CDR3 has 15 amino acids. The CDR3 DNA follows: TGTGCCAGCAGCCAAGGGCGGGACCCGCAACAGACCCAGTACTTC. Translating it yields CASSQGRDPQQTQYF.

This clonotype came up many times. The chain carries TRBV6-2 or TRBV6-3 and TRBJ2-3; D remains unclear. Trimming left V 0 bases short and J 0 bases short, with 7 bases between. The CDR3 consists of 15 residues. CDR1 is MNHEY, CDR2 SVGEGT, per germline. CDR3 sequence (DNA): TGTGCCAGCAGTTACTCGACCCAAAGCACAGATACGCAGTATTTT. Its translation is CASSYSTQSTDTQYF.

The sample holds many counts of this clonotype. The chain employs TRBV27 and TRBJ1-2, with no clear D. Germline CDR1 reads MNHEY; CDR2 reads SMNVEV (reference sequence). With 6 bases removed from V and 0 bases from J, the gap between germline ends came to 23 bases. There are 18 residues in the CDR3. This CDR3 is CASRGSSWGQRTNYGYTF. The DNA of the CDR3 is TGTGCCAGCAGGGGCTCGAGTTGGGGTCAGAGGACTAACTATGGCTACACCTTC.

This clonotype was found many times. This chain joins TRBV5-6 and TRBJ1-2; possibly TRBD1 for D (5 bases). Germline V lookup: CDR1 SGHDT, CDR2 YYEEEE. The ends were cut back, 0 bases at V and 5 bases at J, with 11 bases in the middle. This CDR3 is 14 amino acids long. The CDR3 region is CASSLARTNYGYTF. In nucleotides, the CDR3 is TGTGCCAGCAGCTTGGCGCGGACAAATTATGGCTACACCTTC.

The chain recombines TRBV20-1 with TRBJ2-5; TRBD2 aligns across 8 bases. The germline CDR1 and CDR2 sequences are DFQATT and SNEGSKA (reference sequence). The CDR3 length is 16 residues. With 6 bases clipped from V and 5 bases from J, the junction kept 17 bases outside the gene matches. Here the CDR3 DNA reads TGCAGTGCACCTCTCACTAGCGGCCCCGGAGGGGAGACCCAGTACTTC. It yields the protein CSAPLTSGPGGETQYF.

This clonotype has at least ten counts. The rearrangement links TRBV7-2 to TRBJ2-3; 11 bases fit TRBD2. The CDR3 is 19 residues long. Germline trimming cut 5 bases from V and 2 bases from J; bases unmatched to any gene: 15. CDR1 SGHTA and CDR2 FQGNSA come from the germline V gene. The chain's CDR3 is CASSPPPSTSGGPTDTQYF. As DNA, the CDR3 is TGTGCCAGCAGCCCGCCCCCGAGTACTAGCGGGGGCCCCACAGATACGCAGTATTTT. Full variable domain (outside the CDR3, taken from reference TRBV7-2 and TRBJ2-3): GAGVSQSPSNKVTEKGKDVELRCDPISGHTALYWYRQSLGQGLEFLIYFQGNSAPDKSGLPSDRFSAERTGGSVSTLTIQRTQQEDSAVYLCASSPPPSTSGGPTDTQYFGPGTRLTVL.

The chain couples TRBV4-2 to TRBJ1-5; D gene unclear. This CDR3 is 15 amino acids long. Per germline, CDR1 LGHNA and CDR2 YNFKEQ. Trimming cost V 0 bases and J 2 bases, with 8 bases left between them. CDR3 bases: TGTGCCAGCAGCCAAGATCCACTGGGCAATCAGCCCCAGCATTTT. Translation gives CASSQDPLGNQPQHF.

In this sample, this clonotype turned up a few times. The chain couples TRBV3-1 to TRBJ1-6, with a weak D call TRBD1 (5 bases). The V and J ends lost 6 bases and 7 bases respectively, with 13 bases between them. The germline V gene encodes CDR1 LGHDT and CDR2 YNNKEL (reference sequence). CDR3 length: 14 residues. The CDR3 coding sequence is TGTGCCAGCAGTCCGGACACGAGAAATTCACCCCTCCACTTT. This gives the protein CASSPDTRNSPLHF.

This chain links TRBV6-2 or TRBV6-3 with TRBJ1-2; 8 bases fit TRBD1. V lost 6 bases to trimming and J lost 7 bases; unmatched junction nucleotides: 10. The CDR3 sequence is 14 residues long. Per germline, CDR1 MNHEY and CDR2 SVGEGT. Here the CDR3 DNA reads TGTGCCAGCAGCCGCCGGACAGGGTTTTTTGGCTACACCTTC. Its protein product is CASSRRTGFFGYTF.

The CDR3 spells CSAWAGETQYF. The CDR3 nucleotides read TGCAGCGCCTGGGCGGGGGAGACCCAGTACTTC. The rearrangement uses TRBV20-1 and TRBJ2-5, with D tentatively TRBD2 (6 bases). Germline CDR1 and CDR2: DFQATT and SNEGSKA (reference sequence). The CDR3 length is 11 residues.

For this clonotype: It may be a read error: a sequence one base away is much more abundant. This chain uses TRBV20-1 with TRBJ2-3; 10 bases align to TRBD2. V gave up 5 bases and J gave up 8 bases; unmatched junction bases: 10. The CDR3 runs 14 residues. The germline CDR1 and CDR2 sequences are DFQATT and SNEGSKA (reference sequence). Written as DNA, the CDR3 is TGCAGTGCTGGACTAGCGGTTAGCCCCCGTACGCAGTATTTT. As protein: CSAGLAVSPRTQYF.

This clonotype came up a few times. J is TRBJ1-1 and V is TRBV12-3 or TRBV12-4; no clear D gene. The V end lost 3 bases, the J end lost 1 base, and 9 bases lay between the germline ends. The CDR3 totals 14 residues. CDR3 amino acids: CASSLVQTNTEAFF. The CDR3 DNA reads TGTGCCAGCAGTTTGGTGCAGACGAACACTGAAGCTTTCTTT.

In this sample, this clonotype turned up a few times. The genes are TRBV18 and TRBJ1-1; D call uncertain. The CDR3 loop spans 13 amino acids. Germline V gene sequence: CDR1 KGHSH, CDR2 LQKENI. V was clipped by 4 bases and J by 3 bases, with 9 bases between them. In DNA, the CDR3 is TGTGCCAGCTCACTAAACGGGGACACTGAAGCTTTCTTT. Translated: CASSLNGDTEAFF.

This rearrangement joins TRBV18 to TRBJ1-1, with a tentative D call TRBD1 (5 bases). V lost 3 bases to trimming and J lost 4 bases, with 12 bases between them. Per the germline V gene, CDR1 is KGHSH and CDR2 is LQKENI. This CDR3 region has 14 residues. CDR3: CASSPMGLGTEAFF. CDR3 nucleotide sequence: TGTGCCAGCTCACCGATGGGGCTAGGCACTGAAGCTTTCTTT. Using reference TRBV18 and TRBJ1-1 for the parts outside the CDR3, the full variable domain is NAGVMQNPRHLVRRRGQEARLRCSPMKGHSHVYWYRQLPEEGLKFMVYLQKENIIDESGMPKERFSAEFPKEGPSILRIQQVVRGDSAAYFCASSPMGLGTEAFFGQGTRLTVV.

There are many counts of this clonotype. The rearrangement uses TRBV4-3 and TRBJ2-7, with 8 bases matching TRBD1. Losses at the gene ends were 1 base for V and 3 bases for J; bases not matched to a gene: 5. CDR3 length: 15 residues. CDR1 and CDR2 (germline): LGHNA, YSLEER. CDR3 protein: CASSQGQGRYYEQYF. CDR3 nucleotides: TGCGCCAGCAGCCAAGGACAGGGGCGTTACTACGAGCAGTACTTC.